This is a list of T cell receptor beta chains from one sample in a study of CD8 T cells in Susac syndrome. MiXCR, run by TCRdb on the immunoSEQ multiplex PCR reads, gives a single entry per CDR3 protein. This table has 92,000 or so distinct CDR3 sequences, about 95% appearing once. Source material: CD8+ T cells from PBMCs. Every receptor here comes from a human donor with Susac syndrome. Each CDR3 is given with its conserved first and last residue. Each record gives: clone size, V gene, D gene, J gene, CDR3 DNA, CDR3 protein. D genes are given only for firm matches. A row's size may be missing; if present it is once, few, many or a size class.

abundance: -; v_gene: TRBV30; d_gene: -; j_gene: TRBJ1-1; CDR3nt: TGTGCCTGGAACCCGGGTGGCACTGAAGCTTTCTTT; CDR3aa: CAWNPGGTEAFF
abundance: -; v_gene: TRBV30; d_gene: -; j_gene: TRBJ2-7; CDR3nt: TGTGCCTGGAGTGTAATCCCAGGTGGCTACGAGCAGTACTTC; CDR3aa: CAWSVIPGGYEQYF
abundance: -; v_gene: TRBV19; d_gene: -; j_gene: TRBJ2-7; CDR3nt: TGTGCCAGTAGTATTCAGGGCCGCTCCTACGAGCAGTACTTC; CDR3aa: CASSIQGRSYEQYF
abundance: -; v_gene: TRBV29-1; d_gene: -; j_gene: TRBJ1-5; CDR3nt: TGCAGCGTTGATTCCGGGGGACCAGGTCAGCCCCAGCATTTT; CDR3aa: CSVDSGGPGQPQHF
abundance: -; v_gene: TRBV27; d_gene: -; j_gene: TRBJ2-5; CDR3nt: TGTGCCAGCAGTTTAGCGGGGATGGGAGAGACCCAGTACTTC; CDR3aa: CASSLAGMGETQYF
abundance: -; v_gene: TRBV19; d_gene: -; j_gene: TRBJ1-1; CDR3nt: TGTGCCAGCCAAGGGTGGGGTGGGAACACTGAAGCTTTCTTT; CDR3aa: CASQGWGGNTEAFF
abundance: -; v_gene: TRBV28; d_gene: -; j_gene: TRBJ2-5; CDR3nt: TGTGCCAGCAGTTTCTCCGGCTCTTCGGAAGAGACCCAGTACTTC; CDR3aa: CASSFSGSSEETQYF
abundance: -; v_gene: TRBV7-9; d_gene: -; j_gene: TRBJ2-7; CDR3nt: TGTGCCAGCAGTTTTACTTTGGGATACGAGCAGTACTTC; CDR3aa: CASSFTLGYEQYF
abundance: -; v_gene: TRBV6-5; d_gene: -; j_gene: TRBJ1-1; CDR3nt: TGTGCCAGCAGTCCCCACCTGGGGGAAGCTTTCTTT; CDR3aa: CASSPHLGEAFF
abundance: -; v_gene: TRBV29-1; d_gene: -; j_gene: TRBJ1-2; CDR3nt: TGCAGCGCCCACCGGGAGGCGAGCTATGGCTACACCTTC; CDR3aa: CSAHREASYGYTF
abundance: -; v_gene: TRBV24-1; d_gene: -; j_gene: TRBJ1-5; CDR3nt: TGTGCCGCCCGTCTAGACAGTAGCAATCAGCCCCAGCATTTT; CDR3aa: CAARLDSSNQPQHF
abundance: -; v_gene: TRBV27; d_gene: -; j_gene: TRBJ1-2; CDR3nt: TGTGCCAGCAGGGACACGGCAGGTGGATATGGCTACACCTTC; CDR3aa: CASRDTAGGYGYTF
abundance: once; v_gene: TRBV18; d_gene: TRBD1; j_gene: TRBJ1-2; CDR3nt: TGTGCCAGCTCATCAGACAGGGAGTATGGCTACACCTTC; CDR3aa: CASSSDREYGYTF
abundance: -; v_gene: TRBV13; d_gene: TRBD2; j_gene: TRBJ2-1; CDR3nt: TGTGCCAGCAGCGGGGCTCAGCGGGACTCCTACAATGAGCAGTTCTTC; CDR3aa: CASSGAQRDSYNEQFF
abundance: -; v_gene: TRBV12-3/TRBV12-4; d_gene: -; j_gene: TRBJ2-2; CDR3nt: TGTGCCAGCTCTTTGACAGGGAACACCGGGGAGCTGTTTTTT; CDR3aa: CASSLTGNTGELFF
abundance: once; v_gene: TRBV9; d_gene: -; j_gene: TRBJ1-1; CDR3nt: TGTGCCAGCAGCGTAGGTGGGGACGCACGGACTGAAGCTTTCTTT; CDR3aa: CASSVGGDARTEAFF
abundance: -; v_gene: TRBV7-2; d_gene: TRBD1; j_gene: TRBJ1-2; CDR3nt: TGTGCCAGCAGCGGGACAGGGGGTTTCTATGGCTACACCTTC; CDR3aa: CASSGTGGFYGYTF
abundance: -; v_gene: TRBV19; d_gene: TRBD1; j_gene: TRBJ1-5; CDR3nt: TGTGCCAGTAGTACGACAGGGCCCAATCAGCCCCAGCATTTT; CDR3aa: CASSTTGPNQPQHF
abundance: -; v_gene: TRBV11-2; d_gene: TRBD1; j_gene: TRBJ2-7; CDR3nt: TGTGCCAGCAGCCCGAGAGGGACAGGGTTCGCCCACGAGCAGTACTTC; CDR3aa: CASSPRGTGFAHEQYF